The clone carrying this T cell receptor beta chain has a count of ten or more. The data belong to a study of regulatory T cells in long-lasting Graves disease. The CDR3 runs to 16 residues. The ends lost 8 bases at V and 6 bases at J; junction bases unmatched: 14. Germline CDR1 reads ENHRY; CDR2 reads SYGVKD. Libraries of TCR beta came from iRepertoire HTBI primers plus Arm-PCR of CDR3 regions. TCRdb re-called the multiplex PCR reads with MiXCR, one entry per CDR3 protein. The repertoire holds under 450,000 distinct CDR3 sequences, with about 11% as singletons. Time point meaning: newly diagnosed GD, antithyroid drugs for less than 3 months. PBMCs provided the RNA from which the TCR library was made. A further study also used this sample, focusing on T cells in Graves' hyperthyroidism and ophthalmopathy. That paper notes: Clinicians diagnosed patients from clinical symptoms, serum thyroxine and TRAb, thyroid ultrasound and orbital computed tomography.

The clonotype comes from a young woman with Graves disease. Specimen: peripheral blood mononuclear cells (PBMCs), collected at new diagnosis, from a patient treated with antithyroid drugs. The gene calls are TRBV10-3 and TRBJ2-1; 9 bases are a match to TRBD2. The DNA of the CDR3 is TGTGCCATCGCGGACGGGCGCGGGAGGGCCTTCAATGAGCAGTTCTTC. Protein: CAIADGRGRAFNEQFF.